This TCR beta chain was identified in a study of identical twins. TCRdb passed the 5' RACE reads through MiXCR, listing each CDR3 protein once. This table has 640,000 or so distinct CDR3 sequences, 5.5% to 6.5% appearing once. This clonotype showed up many times. The target antigen is unknown. Study results and limitations: Fewer insertions characterized abundant cord blood beta clonotypes, whereas memory repertoires showed none.

Trimming stripped 6 bases from V and 9 bases from J, with 12 bases between. The CDR3 loop spans 12 amino acids. The germline V gene encodes CDR1 SEHNR and CDR2 FQNEAQ (reference sequence). The chain employs TRBV7-9 and TRBJ1-5; D is possibly TRBD1 (5 bases). The sequencing input was naive T cells sorted from blood. This sequence was found in a man younger than 30 in good health. CDR3 DNA: TGTGCCAGCAGGGGGGAGATCGGGCCCCAGCATTTT. Its translation is CASRGEIGPQHF.